This record concerns one T cell receptor beta chain sequence. Antigen: not known. The PCR employed 60 Vbeta primers together with 13 Jbeta primers. Profiled with immunoSEQ multiplex PCR; TCRdb holds only in-frame clones, not every one. The sample includes about 150,000 clones, roughly 80% seen only once; the top ten take around 1.3%. The entry originates in a study of cytomegalovirus exposure and HLA in healthy donors. V was pared by 2 bases and J by 9 bases, with 15 bases between. The CDR3 totals 14 residues. Per the germline V gene, CDR1 is SGHRS and CDR2 is YFSETQ. Broader study findings: Reportedly, TCR beta sequences accurately predicted HLA-A and HLA-B alleles in most subjects. As a later analysis revealed, most CMV-associated TCR beta chains appeared HLA-restricted.

This clonotype originated in a man aged 45 to 65 in good health and CMV-seropositive. Sequencing was done on a sample of PBMCs. The chain employs TRBV5-1 and TRBJ1-5, with D possibly being TRBD1 (6 bases). CDR3 sequence: CASSFGGGAGPQHF. The CDR3 region has the DNA TGCGCCAGCAGCTTTGGGGGGGGCGCCGGGCCCCAGCATTTT.